This T cell receptor beta chain was sequenced during a study of T cell repertoires in ileal Crohn's disease. Background on the study: About half of patients got postoperative therapy: approximately 12 thiopurines, approximately 17 anti-TNF. The M6 sample came from neoterminal ileum during colonoscopy after surgery. Study conclusions and caveats: Clonality above 26.8% at surgery always came with endoscopic recurrence.

To note about this clone: Its antigen is still unknown.

Germline V gene lookup returns CDR1 LNHNV and CDR2 YYDKDF (reference sequence). Trimming left V 5 bases short and J 0 bases short, with 14 bases between. The CDR3 runs 15 residues. Time point of the sample: neoterminal ileum biopsy at postoperative endoscopy, about 6 months after surgery. TCRB immunosequencing input was roughly 500 nanograms of biopsy DNA per sample. Assay used: immunoSEQ multiplex PCR; TCRdb lists only in-frame clones, some missing. The table includes thousands of clones, just over 70% detected once. Sequenced sample: ileal tissue. This clonotype originated in an adult with Crohn's disease. V gene TRBV15 combines with J gene TRBJ2-7; D may be TRBD1 (5 bases). CDR3 nucleotides: TGTGCCACCAGCGGACGGACACCTCCCTCCTACGAGCAGTACTTC. Translated: CATSGRTPPSYEQYF.